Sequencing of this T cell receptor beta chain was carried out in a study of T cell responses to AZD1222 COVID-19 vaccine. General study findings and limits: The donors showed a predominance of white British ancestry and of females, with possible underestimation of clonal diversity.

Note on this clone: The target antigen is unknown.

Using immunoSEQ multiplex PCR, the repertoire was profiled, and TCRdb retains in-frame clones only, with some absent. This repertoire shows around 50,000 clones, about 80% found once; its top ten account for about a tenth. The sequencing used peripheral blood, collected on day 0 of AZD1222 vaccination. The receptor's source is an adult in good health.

The CDR3: CASSQQGKRTYEQYF. The CDR3 coding sequence is TGTGCCAGCAGCCAACAGGGGAAGAGGACCTACGAGCAGTACTTC. The rearrangement joins TRBV7-9 to TRBJ2-7, with TRBD1 identical over 7 bases. Germline V gene sequence: CDR1 SEHNR, CDR2 FQNEAQ (reference sequence). The CDR3 covers 15 residues. J lost 2 bases, V lost 5 bases, and 9 bases had no gene match.